A single sample is the source of the 2 T cell receptor beta chains below, sequenced in a study of T cell clones after liver transplantation. Sequenced by immunoSEQ multiplex PCR; TCRdb stores in-frame clones only, minus some. The table has tens of thousands of clones, roughly 90% seen once. This material consisted of CD4+ T cells from blood, taken before liver transplant. Every receptor here comes from a human donor who received a liver transplant.

The chain combines TRBV7-3 with TRBJ2-7; a weak D match, TRBD2 (6 bases). The CDR3 totals 13 residues. Deletions cut 0 bases from V and 5 bases from J, with 8 bases between. The V gene's germline CDR1 is SGHTA and CDR2 FQGTGA. The CDR3, as DNA: TGTGCCAGCAGCTTAACGTCGGGAGACGAGCAGTACTTC. Translated, it gives CASSLTSGDEQYF.

This clone turned up a few times. V and J are TRBV5-6 and TRBJ1-1; D is uncertain. Trimming took 0 bases from V and 1 from J, leaving 7 bases between them. Germline-derived CDR1 and CDR2 are SGHDT and YYEEEE. The CDR3 consists of 14 residues. This CDR3 is CASSLDRANTEAFF. The CDR3 nucleotides read TGTGCCAGCAGCTTGGACAGAGCGAACACTGAAGCTTTCTTT.